Sequencing of this TCR beta chain was carried out in a study of T cell changes during pregnancy in multiple sclerosis. This clone has a handful of counts. The repertoire was sequenced with immunoSEQ multiplex PCR; TCRdb's copy has only in-frame clones and lacks some. The sample lists some 71,000 clones; 91% were seen once. Sequences were derived from CD4+ T cells from peripheral blood mononuclear cells, sampled in the third trimester of pregnancy. The sequence was obtained from a female donor in good health, enrolled as a control in a pregnancy study.

CDR3 nucleotides: TGTGCCAGCAGAGTAGACAGAGACTCCTATGGCTACACCTTC. Translating it yields CASRVDRDSYGYTF. V and J are TRBV2 and TRBJ1-2, with D perhaps matching TRBD1 (5 bases). The V end was cut by 6 bases, the J end by 4 bases, with 15 bases between. Germline assignment: CDR1 SNHLY and CDR2 FYNNEI. This CDR3 spans 14 amino acids.